The entry that follows covers one T cell receptor (beta chain) sequence. Its antigen is currently not known. It has no much larger one-base neighbor in the sample; base qualities were not kept. V trim: 3 bases; J trim: 4 bases; unmatched bases: 6. Via the germline V gene, CDR1 is LGHNA and CDR2 YSLEER. The CDR3 holds 15 amino acids from the cysteine to the phenylalanine. Only the CDR3 part of the read is kept: 45 bases, read in frame from the first base. The donors were healthy, HIV-negative adults with no recently reported acute infections or vaccinations. Every donor was a Caucasian adult living in Nashville, Tennessee, USA. CD4+ T cells were enriched by magnetic negative selection, after which naive cells were positively selected on CD45RA and the negative fraction was taken as the memory subset. After blood collection by leukapheresis, PBMCs were isolated using Ficoll-Histopaque density gradient centrifugation and then cryopreserved in the vapor phase of liquid nitrogen. Analytical flow cytometry was used to check the purity and quantity of every magnetically sorted T cell population. From each sorted fraction, genomic DNA was isolated and quantified by UV absorbance on a Nanodrop 2000c.

The data are from a study of shared clonotypes between healthy human individuals (dated by TCRdb to 2019 to 2021). A note on the overall study: The cohort comprised a couple of women and a few men aged 18 to 49 years. For each donor, CD4 naive and CD4 memory were each run on three plates, CD8 naive on two plates, and CD8 memory on one plate. The study deeply sequenced blood TCR repertoires of 5 or 6 healthy adults to estimate repertoire size and the extent of clonotype sharing between individuals. Libraries were prepared and TCR repertoires were sequenced by different laboratories using diverse techniques, in order to increase sequencing depth and limit assay-specific biases. Per donor, leukapheresis produced somewhere between about 0.94 and 8.9 billion PBMCs.

Using the deep immunoSEQ assay, TCR CDR3 regions were amplified from genomic DNA by multiplex PCR. For each cell subset, the extracted genomic DNA was distributed evenly across all wells of several immunoSEQ 96-well plates, and each plate served as one replicate. Each replicate PCR for sorted subsets received 150 to 250 ng genomic DNA, equal to tens of thousands of T cell genomes. Purified libraries were quantified with a Qubit 3.0 fluorometer, sized on a Bioanalyzer 2100, and re-quantified with the KAPA Library Quantification kit. A separate single-read 150-cycle Illumina NextSeq 550 flow cell was used to sequence each immunoSEQ 96-well plate. In the authors' own workflow: Because the immunoSEQ output held only junctional sequences and lacked quality scores, the filtering could not match the filtering applied to full-length reads. To assign V/J genes and CDR3, sequences were annotated against IMGT germline references using PyIR, a Python wrapper for IgBLAST v1.9. Any read was removed if the V/J assignment was weak (E-value above 1e-6), the CDR3 was missing, or the read contained stop codons, out-of-frame junctions, or ambiguous translated residues. V3J clonotypes were defined as sequences sharing the same inferred V gene, J gene, and CDR3 amino acid sequence. To compute the percentage overlap between repertoires, the number of shared unique clonotypes was divided by the size of the smaller repertoire. Three approaches were used to assess repertoire richness: RTK rarefaction, the Chao1 estimator, and Recon v2.1 estimates of unobserved clonotypes. Generation probabilities were computed with OLGA for all TCRbeta clonotypes obtained by the gDNA method from a handful of donors. TCRdb's version of the immuneACCESS table is confined to in-frame rearrangements and falls short of the full clone set. An unresolved V gene accounts for under half of the shortfall where checked; the remainder is of unknown origin. The V and J calls and clone size were taken over from that table, and D and trimming were inferred from the DNA. This sample has about 2.4 million clones in its table, and approximately 93% of those were observed once. The ten largest clones add up to about 0.34% of the sample.

Study-level results and caveats: About 5% of naive CD4, 3% to 3.5% of naive CD8, approximately 2.2% of memory CD4, and 0.4% of memory CD8 clonotypes were shared across several donors. Estimated clonotype richness was generally larger for naive than for memory subsets. Because the study included a small number of donors, the genetic and exposure-history diversity represented was limited. Sampling was restricted to blood, and TCR repertoires in tissue are likely to differ from TCR repertoires in blood. Higher generation probabilities were observed for clonotypes shared by all four sorted-subset donors than for non-shared clonotypes. Pairwise subsampling indicated that sequencing depth was expected to affect the degree of clonotype sharing among donors. Incomplete sequencing was indicated by rarefaction of sorted-subset datasets, despite the large sequencing depth.

Recombination linked TRBV4-3 to TRBJ2-1; the junction holds 7 bases that match TRBD1. Sample: naive CD4+ T cells from PBMCs. The sample's cell subset or site, from its label and the paper: CD45RA+ positively selected. This receptor was obtained from a man in his late teens or twenties in good health. Some clones in this sample may be carry-over from other donors' samples. The CDR3 loop reads CASSQDSQGYNEQFF. Here is the DNA: TGCGCCAGCAGCCAGGATTCACAGGGGTACAATGAGCAGTTCTTC.